Presented here are 7 T cell receptor beta chains from one specimen sequenced in a study of blood T cell repertoires in COVID-19. Profiling relied on immunoSEQ multiplex PCR, and the TCRdb table lists in-frame clones only, not all of them. The sample records about 440,000 clones, more than 85% being singletons. The material sequenced was peripheral blood. These TCRs come from a woman in her 30s with acute or convalescent COVID-19.

This clone was recorded once. The J gene is TRBJ2-3, the V gene TRBV3-1 (or the pseudogene TRBV3-2); D call uncertain. CDR1 is LGHDT and CDR2 is YNNKEL in the germline V gene (reference sequence). This CDR3 is built from 12 residues. Trimming cost V 1 base and J 6 bases, with 5 bases left between them. The CDR3 nucleotides are TGTGCCAGCAGCCAAGCTCCGGATACGCAGTATTTT. Residues: CASSQAPDTQYF.

This chain uses TRBV5-6 with TRBJ2-1; 9 bases line up with TRBD1. This CDR3 region has 16 residues. CDR1 is SGHDT and CDR2 is YYEEEE in the germline V gene. J lost 7 bases, V lost 3 bases, and 11 bases had no gene match. The CDR3 reads CASSWADTGGRNEQFF. CDR3 DNA sequence: TGTGCCAGCAGCTGGGCCGATACAGGGGGCAGGAATGAGCAGTTCTTC.

The chain has TRBV20-1 and TRBJ2-1; 7 nucleotides align to TRBD2. The CDR3 is 16 amino acids. From germline, CDR1 is DFQATT and CDR2 SNEGSKA (reference sequence). V trimming: 3 bases; J trimming: 0 bases; junction bases outside the gene matches: 8. For the CDR3, the DNA is TGCAGTGCTAGTTCCCTGACTAGCATCTCCTACAATGAGCAGTTCTTC. Translating gives CSASSLTSISYNEQFF.

J is TRBJ2-1 and V is TRBV2; TRBD1 matches 10 bases. CDR1 is SNHLY, CDR2 FYNNEI, per germline. V shed 5 bases and J 2 bases; nucleotides not matched to a gene: 3. The CDR3 extends over 15 amino acids. CDR3 sequence: CASSRTGGTYNEQFF. DNA for the CDR3: TGTGCCAGCAGTCGGACAGGGGGGACCTACAATGAGCAGTTCTTC.

The rearrangement joins TRBV3-1 (or the pseudogene TRBV3-2) to TRBJ1-1; possible D gene TRBD1, 6 bases. The length of the CDR3 is 14 residues. Trimming stripped 3 bases from V and 1 base from J, with 9 bases between. Germline CDR1 reads LGHDT; CDR2 reads YNNKEL (reference sequence). CDR3 nucleotide sequence: TGTGCCAGCAGCCACAGGGGACCGAACACTGAAGCTTTCTTT. This gives the protein CASSHRGPNTEAFF.

This chain uses TRBV18 with TRBJ1-1; possible D gene TRBD1, 5 bases. The V and J ends lost 4 bases and 1 base respectively, with 19 bases between them. The CDR3 contains 17 residues. Germline loops: CDR1 KGHSH, CDR2 LQKENI. CDR3 residues: CASSRTLSRGGNTEAFF. As DNA, the CDR3 is TGTGCCAGCTCACGAACCCTCTCTCGGGGGGGGAACACTGAAGCTTTCTTT.

This chain joins TRBV15 and TRBJ1-2, with a possible D match to TRBD1 (6 bases). Germline CDR1 LNHNV, CDR2 YYDKDF (reference sequence). V lost 4 bases and J lost 2, with 11 bases in between. CDR3 size: 14 residues. The CDR3 bases are TGTGCCACCAGCACCCGGACAGAAAACTATGGCTACACCTTC. Residues: CATSTRTENYGYTF.